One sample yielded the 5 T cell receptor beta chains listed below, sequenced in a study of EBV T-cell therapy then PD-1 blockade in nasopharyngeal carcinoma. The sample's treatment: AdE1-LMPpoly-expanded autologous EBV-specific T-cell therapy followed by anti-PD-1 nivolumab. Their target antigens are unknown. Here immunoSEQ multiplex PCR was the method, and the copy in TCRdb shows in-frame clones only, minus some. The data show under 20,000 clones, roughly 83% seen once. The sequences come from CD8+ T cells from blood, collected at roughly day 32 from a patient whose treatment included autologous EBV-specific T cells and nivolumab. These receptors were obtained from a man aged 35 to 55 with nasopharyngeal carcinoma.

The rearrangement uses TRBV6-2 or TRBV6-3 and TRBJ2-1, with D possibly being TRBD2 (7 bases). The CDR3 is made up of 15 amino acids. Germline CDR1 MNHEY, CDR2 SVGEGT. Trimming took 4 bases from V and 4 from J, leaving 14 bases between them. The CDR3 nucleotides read TGTGCCAGCAGTTTGTCGGGGGGCGGGTACAATGAGCAGTTCTTC. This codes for CASSLSGGGYNEQFF.

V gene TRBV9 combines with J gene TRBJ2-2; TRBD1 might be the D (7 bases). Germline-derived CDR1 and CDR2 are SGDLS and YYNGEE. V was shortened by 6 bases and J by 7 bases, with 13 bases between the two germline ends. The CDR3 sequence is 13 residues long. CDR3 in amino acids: CASKTGRSGELFF. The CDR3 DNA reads TGTGCCAGCAAGACAGGGAGGAGCGGGGAGCTGTTTTTT.

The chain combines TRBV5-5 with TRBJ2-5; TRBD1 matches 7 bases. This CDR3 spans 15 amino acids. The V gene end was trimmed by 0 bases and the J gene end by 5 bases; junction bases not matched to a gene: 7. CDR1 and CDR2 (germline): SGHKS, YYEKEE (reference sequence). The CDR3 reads CASSLELGGLETQYF. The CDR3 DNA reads TGTGCCAGCAGCTTGGAGTTAGGGGGCCTCGAGACCCAGTACTTC.

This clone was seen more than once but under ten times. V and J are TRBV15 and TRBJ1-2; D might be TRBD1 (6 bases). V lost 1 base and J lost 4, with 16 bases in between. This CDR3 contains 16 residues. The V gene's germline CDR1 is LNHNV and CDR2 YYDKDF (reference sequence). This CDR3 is CATSRAAQGTLYGYTF. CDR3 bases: TGTGCCACCAGCAGAGCCGCACAGGGTACCCTCTATGGCTACACCTTC.

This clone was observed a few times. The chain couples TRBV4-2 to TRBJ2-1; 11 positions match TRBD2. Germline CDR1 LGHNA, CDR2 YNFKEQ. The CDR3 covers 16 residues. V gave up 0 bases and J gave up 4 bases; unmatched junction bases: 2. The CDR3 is CASSQDSGGAYNEQFF. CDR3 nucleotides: TGTGCCAGCAGCCAAGATAGCGGGGGGGCTTACAATGAGCAGTTCTTC.